This is a list of T cell receptor beta chains from one sample in a study of cytomegalovirus exposure and HLA in healthy donors. Sequenced by immunoSEQ multiplex PCR; TCRdb stores in-frame clones only, minus some. The sample has about 220,000 clones; 80% to 85% are singletons. Sequencing used PBMCs. The receptors shown here come from a boy aged 2 to 10 in good health and CMV-seronegative. The CDR3 runs from the conserved cysteine through the conserved F or W. The D gene is left open where the match is weak. A row's size may be missing; if present it is once, few, many or a size class.

>TRBV27|.|.|TRBJ2-3
CASSLTYLSTDTQYF
TGTGCCAGCAGTTTAACTTATCTTAGCACAGATACGCAGTATTTT
>TRBV7-9|TRBD2|.|TRBJ2-7
CASSLGGLAYEQYF
TGTGCCAGCAGCTTAGGGGGACTAGCGTACGAGCAGTACTTC
>TRBV27|.|.|TRBJ1-1
CASSFKGENTEAFF
TGTGCCAGCAGTTTTAAGGGGGAGAACACTGAAGCTTTCTTT
>TRBV14|.|.|TRBJ2-1
CASSPQGYEQFF
TGTGCCAGCAGCCCTCAGGGCTATGAGCAGTTCTTC
>TRBV11-2|.|.|TRBJ1-4
CASSLSQGIEKLFF
TGTGCCAGCAGTCTTTCTCAGGGAATTGAAAAACTGTTTTTT
>TRBV6-1|TRBD2|.|TRBJ2-2
CASKVGTKNTGELFF
TGTGCCTCCAAAGTCGGGACTAAGAACACCGGGGAGCTGTTTTTT
>TRBV5-1|TRBD1|.|TRBJ1-1
CASSLAPTGAGTEAFF
TGCGCCAGCAGCTTGGCTCCAACAGGGGCGGGGACTGAAGCTTTCTTT
>TRBV11-2|TRBD1|.|TRBJ2-1
CASSWGQGDIDEQFF
TGTGCCAGCAGCTGGGGACAGGGGGACATAGATGAGCAGTTCTTC
>TRBV11-3|TRBD1|.|TRBJ2-1
CASSLRTGEYNEQFF
TGTGCCAGCAGCTTACGGACAGGGGAATACAATGAGCAGTTCTTC
>TRBV7-9|.|few|TRBJ1-3
CASSLAGRHSGNTIYF
TGTGCCAGCAGCTTAGCGGGGCGCCACTCTGGAAACACCATATATTTT
>TRBV12-5|.|.|TRBJ2-7
CASGSFYEQYF
TGTGCTAGTGGTTCATTCTACGAGCAGTACTTC
>TRBV18|.|.|TRBJ1-2
CASSPPTGQTYGYTF
TGTGCCAGCTCACCCCCCACCGGACAGACCTATGGCTACACCTTC
>TRBV6-1|.|.|TRBJ1-4
CASSEAFVEGTNEKLFF
TGTGCCAGCAGTGAAGCGTTCGTTGAGGGGACTAACGAAAAACTGTTTTTT
>TRBV18|TRBD2|.|TRBJ2-7
CASSPRALAGPPKNYEQYF
TGTGCCAGCTCACCACGGGCCTTAGCGGGCCCCCCGAAAAACTACGAGCAGTACTTC
>TRBV12-5|TRBD2|.|TRBJ2-1
CASGLSGGGGNEQFF
TGTGCTAGTGGTTTGAGTGGTGGGGGGGGGAATGAGCAGTTCTTC
>TRBV5-4|.|.|TRBJ2-1
CASSRRLANYNEQFF
TGTGCCAGCAGCAGGCGCCTAGCGAACTACAATGAGCAGTTCTTC
>TRBV30|TRBD2|.|TRBJ2-7
CAWSRTSDGEQYF
TGTGCCTGGAGTCGGACTAGCGACGGCGAGCAGTACTTC
>TRBV5-8|TRBD1|.|TRBJ1-1
CASSFHGTARSTNTEAFF
TGTGCCAGCAGCTTCCATGGGACAGCTAGGAGTACGAACACTGAAGCTTTCTTT
>TRBV30|.|.|TRBJ1-4
CAWSDKKSQINEKLFF
TGTGCCTGGAGTGACAAAAAAAGTCAGATAAATGAAAAACTGTTTTTT
>TRBV27|TRBD1|.|TRBJ2-5
CASSLGRGWETQYF
TGTGCCAGCAGTTTGGGCAGGGGGTGGGAGACCCAGTACTTC
>TRBV5-1|.|few|TRBJ2-3
CASSLGSTNLADTQYF
TGCGCCAGCAGCTTGGGTAGCACGAATTTGGCAGATACGCAGTATTTT
>TRBV6-5|.|.|TRBJ1-2
CASSYGGFGYTF
TGTGCCAGCAGTTATGGGGGGTTTGGCTACACCTTC